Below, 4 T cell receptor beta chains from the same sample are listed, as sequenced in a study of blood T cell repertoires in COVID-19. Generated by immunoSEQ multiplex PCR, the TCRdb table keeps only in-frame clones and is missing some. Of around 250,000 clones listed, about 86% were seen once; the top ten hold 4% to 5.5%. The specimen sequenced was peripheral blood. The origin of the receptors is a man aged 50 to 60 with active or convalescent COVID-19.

This chain's CDR3 is CASRPGTGVNSPLHF. The CDR3 DNA reads TGCGCCAGCAGACCCGGGACAGGGGTAAATTCACCCCTCCACTTT. The chain employs TRBV5-1 and TRBJ1-6; 10 bases match TRBD1. Trimming at V came to 5 bases and at J to 7 bases, leaving 6 bases not matched to a gene. The CDR3 loop spans 15 amino acids. CDR1 SGHRS and CDR2 YFSETQ come from the germline V gene.

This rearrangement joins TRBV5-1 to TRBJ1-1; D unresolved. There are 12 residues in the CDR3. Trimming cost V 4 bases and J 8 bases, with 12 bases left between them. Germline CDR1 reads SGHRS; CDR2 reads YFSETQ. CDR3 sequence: CASSPAGAEAFF. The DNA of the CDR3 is TGCGCCAGCAGCCCTGCGGGAGCAGAAGCTTTCTTT.

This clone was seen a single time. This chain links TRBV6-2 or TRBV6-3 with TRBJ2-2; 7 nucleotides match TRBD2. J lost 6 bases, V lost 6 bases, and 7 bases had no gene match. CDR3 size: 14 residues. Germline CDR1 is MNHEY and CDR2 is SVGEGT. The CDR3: CASSTLAIAGELFF. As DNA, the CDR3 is TGTGCCAGCAGCACACTAGCGATCGCCGGGGAGCTGTTTTTT.

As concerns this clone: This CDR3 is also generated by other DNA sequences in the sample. The CDR3: CASSQDRGTDTQYF. The CDR3 DNA follows: TGTGCCAGCAGCCAAGATCGGGGTACAGATACGCAGTATTTT. This chain connects TRBV3-1 (or the pseudogene TRBV3-2) to TRBJ2-3; D perhaps matches TRBD2 (5 bases). Germline loops: CDR1 LGHDT, CDR2 YNNKEL (reference sequence). Trimming cost V 0 bases and J 3 bases, with 7 bases left between them. This CDR3 has 14 amino acids.